The 32 T cell receptor beta chains below come from one sample, sequenced in a study of shared clonotypes between healthy human individuals. Using immunoSEQ multiplex PCR, the repertoire was profiled, and TCRdb retains in-frame clones only, with some absent. The table has approximately 2.1 million clones, 90% to 95% seen once. Sequences were obtained from naive CD4+ T cells from PBMCs. Described subset: CD45RA+ positively selected. These receptor sequences come from a young man in good health. Some clones in this sample may be carry-over from other donors' samples.

DNA for the CDR3: TGTGCCAGCAGTGAGGCCGGGACTAGCGGCAACTACAATGAGCAGTTCTTC. It specifies CASSEAGTSGNYNEQFF. The chain has TRBV6-1 and TRBJ2-1; 11 bases align to TRBD2. Germline lookup yields CDR1 MNHNS and CDR2 SASEGT. The CDR3 contains 17 residues. Losses at the gene ends were 3 bases for V and 3 bases for J; bases not matched to a gene: 7.

This clone was seen only once. This chain connects TRBV5-1 to TRBJ2-7; D unresolved. The germline V gene encodes CDR1 SGHRS and CDR2 YFSETQ. V was shortened by 4 bases and J by 3 bases, with 8 bases between the two germline ends. This CDR3 region has 12 residues. CDR3 nucleotide sequence: TGCGCCAGCAGCGGGCAAAACTACGAGCAGTACTTC. Encoded protein: CASSGQNYEQYF.

This chain connects TRBV5-1 to TRBJ2-1, with D perhaps assigned TRBD1 or TRBD2 (5 bases each). Germline V gives CDR1 SGHRS, CDR2 YFSETQ. Trimming left V 2 bases short and J 3 bases short, with 9 bases between. The CDR3 sequence is 14 residues long. CDR3 coding DNA: TGCGCCAGCAGCTTACTAGACAGCTACAATGAGCAGTTCTTC. Translated, it gives CASSLLDSYNEQFF.

The V gene is TRBV5-1, the J gene TRBJ2-2; perhaps TRBD1 as D (5 bases). Germline lookup yields CDR1 SGHRS and CDR2 YFSETQ. The length of the CDR3 is 16 residues. Trimming left V 2 bases short and J 7 bases short, with 18 bases between. The DNA for the CDR3 is TGCGCCAGCAGCTTACAGACAGTAAACACTGGCGGGGAGCTGTTTTTT. Amino acids: CASSLQTVNTGGELFF.

The chain couples TRBV9 to TRBJ2-2; the match to TRBD1 covers 8 bases. CDR1 is SGDLS and CDR2 is YYNGEE in the germline V gene. This CDR3 has 17 residues. The V gene end was trimmed by 0 bases and the J gene end by 7 bases; junction bases not matched to a gene: 11. The CDR3 DNA is TGTGCCAGCAGCGTAGACGGACAGGGCCAGCTTCGCGGGGAGCTGTTTTTT. Protein sequence: CASSVDGQGQLRGELFF.

CDR3 bases: TGTGCCAGCAGTCAACAGGGGGCTAACTATGGCTACACCTTC. Translation gives CASSQQGANYGYTF. The V gene is TRBV6-5, the J gene TRBJ1-2, with 8 positions matching TRBD1. The CDR3 covers 14 residues. Trimming cost V 5 bases and J 0 bases; bases outside gene matches: 2. Germline CDR1 and CDR2: MNHEY and SVGAGI.

This clone was detected once. The rearrangement links TRBV18 to TRBJ2-3; 8 bases match TRBD2. Trimming cost V 0 bases and J 2 bases; bases outside gene matches: 4. There are 16 residues in the CDR3. CDR1 is KGHSH, CDR2 LQKENI, per germline. CDR3 DNA sequence: TGTGCCAGCTCACCACCGGCGGGAGGAGTCACAGATACGCAGTATTTT. Translating it yields CASSPPAGGVTDTQYF. The full variable domain, in which reference TRBV18 and TRBJ2-3 provide the parts outside the CDR3, is NAGVMQNPRHLVRRRGQEARLRCSPMKGHSHVYWYRQLPEEGLKFMVYLQKENIIDESGMPKERFSAEFPKEGPSILRIQQVVRGDSAAYFCASSPPAGGVTDTQYFGPGTRLTVL.

CDR3 DNA sequence: TGCGCCAGCAGCTTGAAACTAGCGGGAGAAGAGACCCAGTACTTC. This sequence encodes CASSLKLAGEETQYF. The chain recombines TRBV5-1 with TRBJ2-5, with 11 bases fitting TRBD2. The V gene's germline CDR1 is SGHRS and CDR2 YFSETQ. The V gene end was trimmed by 1 base and the J gene end by 3 bases; junction bases not matched to a gene: 2. The CDR3 has 15 residues.

The chain links TRBV4-1 to TRBJ1-1; the D gene is possibly TRBD1 (5 bases). CDR1 is MGHRA and CDR2 is YSYEKL in the germline V gene. The CDR3 is 13 residues long. The V end lost 3 bases, the J end lost 5 bases, and 10 bases lay between the germline ends. The CDR3 nucleotides are TGCGCCAGCAGCCAGGGACCTGGGACTGAAGCTTTCTTT. Translation gives CASSQGPGTEAFF.

The chain joins TRBV5-6 to TRBJ2-7; D remains unclear. Germline loops: CDR1 SGHDT, CDR2 YYEEEE. V lost 0 bases and J 1 base, leaving 17 bases between the germline ends. The CDR3 is 17 residues long. The CDR3 is CASSLEGSAAQSYEQYF. CDR3 bases: TGTGCCAGCAGCTTGGAGGGTTCGGCAGCCCAATCCTACGAGCAGTACTTC. Full variable domain (outside the CDR3, taken from reference TRBV5-6 and TRBJ2-7): DAGVTQSPTHLIKTRGQQVTLRCSPKSGHDTVSWYQQALGQGPQFIFQYYEEEERQRGNFPDRFSGHQFPNYSSELNVNALLLGDSALYLCASSLEGSAAQSYEQYFGPGTRLTVT.

This chain connects TRBV6-4 to TRBJ1-2, with TRBD1 as a possible D gene (6 bases). This CDR3 is built from 12 residues. Germline values: CDR1 MRHNA, CDR2 SNTAGT. Trimming removed 6 bases at V and 8 bases at J, with 13 bases between. CDR3 coding DNA: TGTGCCAGCAGCGCCTCCGGGGGCGGCTACACCTTC. Protein: CASSASGGGYTF.

The genes are TRBV5-1 and TRBJ2-7; TRBD1 matches 7 bases. Unmatched junction bases numbered 7, after V lost 4 bases and J lost 0 bases. The V gene's germline CDR1 is SGHRS and CDR2 YFSETQ. The CDR3 runs 15 residues. CDR3 region: CASSPGDSTSYEQYF. DNA for the CDR3: TGCGCCAGCAGCCCCGGGGACAGTACCTCCTACGAGCAGTACTTC.

This clone was counted only a few times. V usage is TRBV28 and J usage is TRBJ1-5; D is undetermined. CDR1 and CDR2 from the germline V gene are MDHEN and SYDVKM. Trimming pared 5 bases from V and 7 bases from J, leaving 12 bases between. This CDR3 comprises 13 residues. The CDR3 DNA sequence: TGTGCCAGCAGTCGCACCCCGAACCAGCCCCAGCATTTT. Protein: CASSRTPNQPQHF.

The rearrangement links TRBV12-1 to TRBJ2-7; no DNA check was done on the table's D call, TRBD2. TRBV12-1 is a known pseudogene. There are 14 residues in the CDR3. CDR3 sequence: CASSLSPAAYEQYF. CDR3 bases: TGTGCCAGCAGCTTGAGTCCAGCGGCCTACGAGCAGTACTTC.

V and J are TRBV19 and TRBJ2-5; D is uncertain. Looked up from germline, CDR1 is LNHDA and CDR2 is SQIVND (reference sequence). The V end lost 5 bases, the J end lost 2 bases, and 9 bases lay between the germline ends. The CDR3 loop spans 13 amino acids. The CDR3 loop is CASSRADQETQYF. The CDR3 DNA is TGTGCCAGTAGTCGGGCAGATCAAGAGACCCAGTACTTC. Together with reference TRBV19 and TRBJ2-5, the CDR3 gives the full variable domain: DGGITQSPKYLFRKEGQNVTLSCEQNLNHDAMYWYRQDPGQGLRLIYYSQIVNDFQKGDIAEGYSVSREKKESFPLTVTSAQKNPTAFYLCASSRADQETQYFGPGTRLLVL.

V usage is TRBV5-1 and J usage is TRBJ2-7, with D unresolved. V was trimmed by 0 bases and J by 2 bases, leaving 12 bases between them. The CDR3 loop spans 15 amino acids. Looked up from germline, CDR1 is SGHRS and CDR2 is YFSETQ. The CDR3 DNA reads as TGCGCCAGCAGCTTGGCTCCGGCGTCGACCTACGAGCAGTACTTC. Protein product: CASSLAPASTYEQYF.

To note about this clone: The sample has other DNA sequences that encode this CDR3 too. CDR3 in DNA: TGCGCCAGCTCGACTAGCGGAACAGATACGCAGTATTTT. Its translation is CASSTSGTDTQYF. The V and J genes are TRBV10-1 and TRBJ2-3; 9 bases agree with TRBD2. The ends lost 8 bases at V and 3 bases at J; junction bases unmatched: 3. The CDR3 extends over 13 amino acids. Germline assignment: CDR1 WNHNN and CDR2 SYGVQD (reference sequence).

This clone was recorded only once. The gene calls are TRBV6-1 and TRBJ2-1, with 9 bases matching TRBD1. Trimming at V came to 4 bases and at J to 0 bases, leaving 4 bases not matched to a gene. Germline CDR1 and CDR2: MNHNS and SASEGT. There are 16 residues in the CDR3. In DNA form, the CDR3 reads TGTGCCAGCAGTGGTCGACAGGGGGGCTCCTACAATGAGCAGTTCTTC. Translated: CASSGRQGGSYNEQFF.

This clone was recorded once. The rearrangement joins TRBV30 to TRBJ2-1; no clear D. V was pared by 0 bases and J by 9 bases, with 9 bases between. This CDR3 is built from 12 residues. Germline V gene sequence: CDR1 GTSNPN, CDR2 SVGIG (reference sequence). The CDR3 is CAWSVNLLEQFF. In DNA form, the CDR3 reads TGTGCCTGGAGTGTAAATTTGCTTGAGCAGTTCTTC. The full variable domain, with the rest looked up from reference TRBV30 and TRBJ2-1, is SQTIHQWPATLVQPVGSPLSLECTVEGTSNPNLYWYRQAAGRGLQLLFYSVGIGQISSEVPQNLSASRPQDRQFILSSKKLLLSDSGFYLCAWSVNLLEQFFGPGTRLTVL.

CDR3 coding DNA: TGTGCCAGCAGTGGTGAGGGCACTCAGTACTTC. It specifies CASSGEGTQYF. The rearrangement uses TRBV2 and TRBJ2-4; a possible D gene is TRBD2 (5 bases). V lost 4 bases to trimming and J lost 12 bases, with 10 bases between them. This CDR3 has 11 residues. Germline lookup yields CDR1 SNHLY and CDR2 FYNNEI.

J is TRBJ2-5 and V is TRBV5-4; D is possibly TRBD1 (6 bases). V was trimmed by 7 bases and J by 2 bases, leaving 12 bases between them. Germline values: CDR1 SGHNT, CDR2 YYREEE (reference sequence). This CDR3 comprises 13 residues. The CDR3 DNA reads TGTGCCAGCGGGGGCCCTGGGCAAGAGACCCAGTACTTC. It translates to CASGGPGQETQYF.

The chain couples TRBV15 to TRBJ1-2; no reliable D call. Deletions cut 5 bases from V and 5 bases from J, with 18 bases between. This CDR3 comprises 15 residues. Germline CDR1 is LNHNV and CDR2 is YYDKDF (reference sequence). The CDR3 here is CATSPGGGMKYGYTF. CDR3 sequence (DNA): TGTGCCACCAGCCCGGGAGGAGGGATGAAGTATGGCTACACCTTC. Based on the CDR3 plus reference TRBV15 and TRBJ1-2, the full variable domain is DAMVIQNPRYQVTQFGKPVTLSCSQTLNHNVMYWYQQKSSQAPKLLFHYYDKDFNNEADTPDNFQSRRPNTSFCFLDIRSPGLGDTAMYLCATSPGGGMKYGYTFGSGTRLTVV.

This chain uses TRBV11-2 with TRBJ1-2; no definite D call. The V and J ends lost 4 bases and 6 bases respectively, with 18 bases between them. CDR1 is SGHAT, CDR2 FQNNGV, per germline. CDR3 length equals 15 residues. The CDR3 DNA follows: TGTGCCAGCAGCTCCCCCCGGGCGGGTAGGAATGGCTACACCTTC. This sequence encodes CASSSPRAGRNGYTF.

The V call is TRBV10-1, the J call TRBJ2-7; D is perhaps TRBD1 (6 bases). Trimming stripped 10 bases from V and 0 bases from J, with 19 bases between. This CDR3 region has 15 residues. Germline values: CDR1 WNHNN, CDR2 SYGVQD (reference sequence). The CDR3 region has the DNA TGCGCCATCGCGATCGGACAGCAGAGCTCCTACGAGCAGTACTTC. Its protein product is CAIAIGQQSSYEQYF.

This clone occurred once. The chain carries TRBV7-6 and TRBJ1-3; a possible D gene is TRBD1 (5 bases). Germline CDR1 is SGHVS and CDR2 is FNYEAQ. This CDR3 comprises 15 residues. V lost 1 base, J lost 1 base, and 8 bases lay in between. The CDR3 spells CASSLDWGSGNTIYF. Written as DNA, the CDR3 is TGTGCCAGCAGCTTAGATTGGGGGTCTGGAAACACCATATATTTT.

This rearrangement joins TRBV19 to TRBJ2-3, with D perhaps TRBD2 (5 bases). Germline V gene sequence: CDR1 LNHDA, CDR2 SQIVND (reference sequence). V gave up 5 bases and J gave up 1 base, with 13 bases separating them. The CDR3 covers 15 residues. The CDR3 here is CASSVFIGGTDTQYF. CDR3 in DNA: TGTGCCAGTAGTGTTTTCATCGGGGGCACAGATACGCAGTATTTT.

The chain links TRBV5-1 to TRBJ2-3, with D possibly matching TRBD2 (5 bases). CDR1 and CDR2 from the germline V gene are SGHRS and YFSETQ. CDR3 length: 14 residues. V was shortened by 6 bases and J by 4 bases, with 15 bases between the two germline ends. CDR3 coding DNA: TGCGCCAGCAAGGAGGTCGCGCGGGCAGATACGCAGTATTTT. This encodes CASKEVARADTQYF.

This clone was recorded once. This sequence joins TRBV6-6 and TRBJ1-5; 9 nucleotides line up with TRBD1. V lost 2 bases, J lost 3 bases, and 2 bases stayed unmatched. The CDR3 has 15 residues. In germline, CDR1 is MNHNY, CDR2 SVGAGI (reference sequence). The DNA of the CDR3 is TGTGCCAGCAGTTACGACAGGGGGTCCAATCAGCCCCAGCATTTT. As protein: CASSYDRGSNQPQHF.

The rearrangement uses TRBV28 and TRBJ2-7; 9 nucleotides agree with TRBD2. With 5 bases clipped from V and 3 bases from J, the junction kept 11 bases outside the gene matches. This CDR3 has 16 amino acids. Per the germline V gene, CDR1 is MDHEN and CDR2 is SYDVKM. The CDR3 spells CASSPGGTSRLYEQYF. The CDR3 bases are TGTGCCAGCAGTCCGGGTGGGACTAGCAGACTCTACGAGCAGTACTTC. Drawing the rest from reference TRBV28 and TRBJ2-7, the complete variable domain is DVKVTQSSRYLVKRTGEKVFLECVQDMDHENMFWYRQDPGLGLRLIYFSYDVKMKEKGDIPEGYSVSREKKERFSLILESASTNQTSMYLCASSPGGTSRLYEQYFGPGTRLTVT.

This rearrangement joins TRBV15 to TRBJ2-5, with D perhaps assigned TRBD1 or TRBD2 (5 bases each). The CDR3 extends over 14 amino acids. CDR1 is LNHNV, CDR2 YYDKDF, per germline (reference sequence). V lost 9 bases to trimming and J lost 3 bases, with 17 bases between them. CDR3 DNA sequence: TGTGCCACTGTGGACGGGACGCTCAAAGAGACCCAGTACTTC. Translating gives CATVDGTLKETQYF. Full variable domain (missing parts from reference TRBV15 and TRBJ2-5): DAMVIQNPRYQVTQFGKPVTLSCSQTLNHNVMYWYQQKSSQAPKLLFHYYDKDFNNEADTPDNFQSRRPNTSFCFLDIRSPGLGDTAMYLCATVDGTLKETQYFGPGTRLLVL.

The chain couples TRBV6-1 to TRBJ2-7; D unresolved. CDR3 size: 13 residues. Trimming shortened V by 6 bases and J by 6 bases, and 15 bases separated the two germline ends. Germline V CDR1 and CDR2: MNHNS, SASEGT. The DNA of the CDR3 is TGTGCCAGCAGGCCATCCAGGTTCTCCGAGCAGTACTTC. Translation gives CASRPSRFSEQYF.

The chain employs TRBV19 and TRBJ1-2; 8 nucleotides align to TRBD1. Germline V gene sequence: CDR1 LNHDA, CDR2 SQIVND (reference sequence). V lost 1 base and J lost 4; bases outside the gene matches: 5. CDR3 length equals 15 residues. In DNA, the CDR3 is TGTGCCAGTAGTATAGTAGACAGGGGACCCTATGGCTACACCTTC. Its protein product is CASSIVDRGPYGYTF. The whole variable domain, remainder taken from reference TRBV19 and TRBJ1-2, is DGGITQSPKYLFRKEGQNVTLSCEQNLNHDAMYWYRQDPGQGLRLIYYSQIVNDFQKGDIAEGYSVSREKKESFPLTVTSAQKNPTAFYLCASSIVDRGPYGYTFGSGTRLTVV.